Below are 12 T cell receptor beta chains sequenced from a single sample in a study of blood T cell repertoires in COVID-19. Measured with immunoSEQ multiplex PCR; TCRdb has only the in-frame clones, and not every one. The sample contains approximately 150,000 clones, approximately 81% of which appear only once. Sequencing was performed on peripheral blood. These receptors all stem from a human donor with acute or convalescent COVID-19. The donor label of this sample is uncertain.

In DNA form, the CDR3 reads TGTGCCAGCAGCCGCGGGACAGGGGCTGATGAAAAACTGTTTTTT. Protein: CASSRGTGADEKLFF. The chain recombines TRBV6-6 with TRBJ1-4; 10 bases fit TRBD1. The CDR3 contains 15 residues. The germline CDR1 and CDR2 sequences are MNHNY and SVGAGI (reference sequence). J gave up 6 bases and V 6 bases, and 7 bases lay outside the gene matches.

The chain employs TRBV19 and TRBJ2-4, with 8 bases fitting TRBD1. This CDR3 is built from 17 residues. The J segment lost 0 bases and the V segment lost 5 bases, leaving 9 bases of the junction unmatched. The germline V gene encodes CDR1 LNHDA and CDR2 SQIVND (reference sequence). Here the CDR3 reads CASSVLPGGRAKNIQYF. The CDR3 coding sequence is TGTGCCAGTAGTGTACTCCCAGGGGGCAGAGCCAAAAACATTCAGTACTTC. Full variable domain (missing parts from reference TRBV19 and TRBJ2-4): DGGITQSPKYLFRKEGQNVTLSCEQNLNHDAMYWYRQDPGQGLRLIYYSQIVNDFQKGDIAEGYSVSREKKESFPLTVTSAQKNPTAFYLCASSVLPGGRAKNIQYFGAGTRLSVL.

This chain links TRBV5-1 with TRBJ1-6, with D tentatively TRBD1 (5 bases). The CDR3 length is 13 residues. Germline CDR1 and CDR2: SGHRS and YFSETQ. V lost 7 bases and J 7 bases, leaving 12 bases between the germline ends. Here the CDR3 DNA reads TGCGCCAGCGGGGACTACGAGAATTCACCCCTCCACTTT. Its protein is CASGDYENSPLHF. Supplemented by reference TRBV5-1 and TRBJ1-6, the full variable domain reads KAGVTQTPRYLIKTRGQQVTLSCSPISGHRSVSWYQQTPGQGLQFLFEYFSETQRNKGNFPGRFSGRQFSNSRSEMNVSTLELGDSALYLCASGDYENSPLHFGNGTRLTVT.

For this clone: One end of the junction is discordant with germline, which a read error may explain. The rearrangement links TRBV7-7 to TRBJ1-2, with D possibly being TRBD1 (5 bases). The CDR3 sequence is 17 residues long. CDR1 is SSHAT, CDR2 FNYEAQ, per germline (reference sequence). The chain's CDR3 is CASSFNRSRDSPAGYTF. CDR3 DNA sequence: TGTGCTAGCAGCTTCAACCGAAGCAGGGATTCCCCGGCGGGCTACACCTTC.

This sequence joins TRBV6-5 and TRBJ1-1; D gene uncertain. The CDR3 is made up of 13 amino acids. CDR1 MNHEY and CDR2 SVGAGI come from the germline V gene. The germline V and J ends were trimmed by 6 bases and 1 base, with 9 bases remaining between them. CDR3 bases: TGTGCCAGCAGAGTTCGGGAGAACACTGAAGCTTTCTTT. This codes for CASRVRENTEAFF.

The table lists this clone with a few counts. Sequence at one end of the junction differs from germline and may be a read error. This rearrangement joins TRBV24-1 to TRBJ2-5, with TRBD2 matching 8 bases. Germline CDR1 and CDR2: KGHDR and SFDVKD. CDR3 length equals 16 residues. CDR3 sequence: CATGDGAGGSQETQYF. DNA of the CDR3: TGTGCCACCGGTGACGGGGCGGGGGGTTCCCAAGAGACCCAGTACTTC.

The chain links TRBV5-4 to TRBJ1-6, with D possibly TRBD1 on 6 matching bases. The CDR3 runs 15 residues. Looked up from germline, CDR1 is SGHNT and CDR2 is YYREEE (reference sequence). Trimming removed 1 base at V and 8 bases at J, with 13 bases between. DNA of the CDR3: TGTGCCAGCAGCTTGTCGTTACAGGGTGATTCACCCCTCCACTTT. Protein product: CASSLSLQGDSPLHF.

The V gene is TRBV4-1, the J gene TRBJ2-5, with TRBD2 matching 9 bases. With 1 base clipped from V and 4 bases from J, the junction kept 7 bases outside the gene matches. Germline V gene sequence: CDR1 MGHRA, CDR2 YSYEKL. The CDR3 is 16 residues long. The CDR3 loop reads CASSQALAGRGETQYF. DNA for the CDR3: TGCGCCAGCAGCCAAGCTCTAGCGGGGAGAGGAGAGACCCAGTACTTC.

The genes are TRBV12-5 and TRBJ2-5; 12 bases align to TRBD2. V lost 0 bases to trimming and J lost 3 bases; unmatched junction nucleotides: 14. The CDR3 spans 20 residues. Germline V lookup: CDR1 LGHNT, CDR2 FRNRAP. The CDR3 DNA reads TGTGCTAGTGGTTTGGTGCCCCCGACTAGCGGGGGACCCAGAAAAGAGACCCAGTACTTC. Translated, it gives CASGLVPPTSGGPRKETQYF.

The chain links TRBV4-2 to TRBJ2-1, with 10 bases lining up with TRBD2. V was clipped by 6 bases and J by 9 bases; unmatched bases: 14. Germline CDR1 reads LGHNA; CDR2 reads YNFKEQ. The CDR3 is 16 amino acids. This CDR3 is CASSTSASGSLGEQFF. For the CDR3, the DNA is TGTGCCAGCAGTACATCCGCTAGCGGGAGCTTAGGTGAGCAGTTCTTC.

CDR3 coding DNA: TGTGCCAGCAGTTATGGCAACAGACAGAACACTGAAGCTTTCTTT. As protein: CASSYGNRQNTEAFF. This chain links TRBV6-5 with TRBJ1-1; the D is unclear. This CDR3 has 15 residues. V lost 3 bases to trimming and J lost 1 base, with 12 bases between them. Germline values: CDR1 MNHEY, CDR2 SVGAGI.

The rearrangement joins TRBV18 to TRBJ1-1, with no clear D. Germline V gives CDR1 KGHSH, CDR2 LQKENI. V lost 2 bases to trimming and J lost 2 bases, with 6 bases between them. The CDR3 has 13 amino acids. CDR3 region: CASSPLQNTEAFF. In nucleotides, the CDR3 is TGTGCCAGCTCACCATTACAAAACACTGAAGCTTTCTTT.